This TCR beta chain appears in the sequencing data of a study of human thymus T cells (TCRdb year 2020). Background for the entire study: TCR alpha and beta repertoires from roughly eight infant thymus samples and a few related peripheral blood samples were characterized in the study. The infant donors were about 7 to 250 days old, and the cohort included six males and a couple of females. Study-wide findings and limitations: On average, thymus samples gave 650,000 to 850,000 unique TCRB clonotypes, whereas blood samples gave 80,000 to 85,000. Highly overlapping thymic TCR repertoires among unrelated individuals were reported in the related research. Usage of V and J gene segments appeared to be biased in both the thymic and the peripheral blood repertoires.

TCRB and TCRAD loci were amplified from a standardized quantity of quality-controlled genomic DNA using the immunoSEQ multiplex PCR assay. The amplicons spanned the V(D)J region and were long enough to cover the CDR3 and allow V and J genes to be identified. The amplicons were sequenced on an Illumina platform via the commercial immunoSEQ service. The source study handled its data this way. Primer bias and sequencing errors were corrected as previously described, and TCRAD and TCRB were defined on the basis of the IMGT database. Analysis of the repertoires was done with immunoSEQ Analyzer 3.0 and VDJTools and included basic statistics, V/J segment usage, diversity estimates, rarefaction and pairwise overlap. Chao1, ChaoE, Efron-Thisted, Shannon and inverse Simpson indices were used to estimate diversity, which was also estimated on datasets down-sampled to the smallest sample. Repertoire overlap was determined by strict matching of CDR3 nucleotide sequence, V gene and J gene, and Jaccard-based multidimensional scaling clustering was applied. The clones in this table, taken by TCRdb from immuneACCESS, are in-frame only. Not every clone is retained; where verified, under half of the shortfall comes from an unresolved V gene, and the cause of the rest is unknown. The V and J calls and clone size come from that table; D and trimming were worked out from the DNA. The sample contains around 120,000 clones, 90% to 95% of them found a single time. Jointly, the top ten make up around 0.022% of the sample.

As regards this clone: Its antigen remains unidentified. It has no much larger one-base neighbor in the sample; base qualities were not kept.

Measured from the cysteine to the phenylalanine, the CDR3 is 17 residues long. Left in the record is the CDR3 DNA by itself, 51 bases read in frame from the first base. CDR1 is given as MNHNS and CDR2 as SASEGT, both from the germline V gene. The germline V and J ends show losses of 1 base and 3 bases respectively, and no gene match explains 10 bases of the junction. Thymus tissue was collected as surgical resects that were removed during corrective cardiac surgery. Donors were immunologically healthy infants undergoing open corrective cardiac surgery for congenital heart defects in Finland. After being mechanically released from the tissue, thymocytes were kept at -70 degrees C in pellets of about 10-32 million cells. A QIAsymphony instrument was used to extract genomic DNA from frozen cell pellets.

The V gene is TRBV6-1 and the J gene is TRBJ1-1; 8 central nucleotides agree with TRBD1. This clonotype originated in a boy less than two years old with a congenital heart defect but otherwise immunologically healthy. The material sequenced was thymus tissue. The CDR3 corresponds to CASSEGETGAWDTEAFF. In nucleotide form, the sequence is TGTGCCAGCAGTGAAGGAGAGACAGGGGCGTGGGACACTGAAGCTTTCTTT.